The clone carrying this T cell receptor (beta chain) was counted many times. Its cognate antigen is unknown. Germline CDR1 is DFQATT and CDR2 is SNEGSKA (reference sequence). The CDR3 spans 15 residues. Trimming cost V 3 bases and J 2 bases; bases outside gene matches: 7. The source of the sample is a study of T cells after yellow fever vaccination. Study-wide background: SMART-Seq v4 Ultra Low Input served to prepare low-cell-number fractions. Study observations and caveats: Clones from primary vaccination mostly reappeared after the booster (96% CD4, about 88% CD8). Weaker overall, the secondary response nonetheless peaked faster (day 5 versus 15).

They built TCR cDNA with 5'RACE template switching, a step that put in a universal primer site and UMIs. One entry per CDR3 protein results from TCRdb running MiXCR on the 5' RACE reads. The table lists just over 250,000 distinct CDR3 sequences, 5.2% of them singletons. The origin of this receptor is a man aged 18 to 35 who received the YFV17D yellow fever vaccine. This chain joins TRBV20-1 and TRBJ2-5; the match to TRBD2 covers 9 bases. This material consisted of CD4+ T cells sorted from PBMCs, taken on the day of the yellow fever booster vaccination. Here the CDR3 DNA reads TGCAGTGCTAGGAATAGCGGGGGCTCTCAAGAGACCCAGTACTTC. Protein sequence: CSARNSGGSQETQYF.